This T cell receptor beta chain emerged from a study of T cells in Graves' hyperthyroidism and ophthalmopathy. Study-wide points: Most clonotypes expanded in thyroid above 0.001 were likewise present in blood.

The germline CDR1 and CDR2 sequences are MNHNS and SASEGT. This CDR3 comprises 14 residues. The ends lost 8 bases at V and 2 bases at J; junction bases unmatched: 5. This clonotype was counted ten times or more. The antigen remains unidentified. The investigators amplified TCR beta CDR3 regions from RNA transcripts. The study used the HTBI primer set for a first-round RT-PCR of the TCR CDR3. TCRdb processed the multiplex PCR reads anew with MiXCR; each CDR3 protein has one entry. The sample consists of 350,000 to 400,000 distinct CDR3 sequences, approximately 19% of them appearing once. Extraction of PBMCs used roughly 9.3 ml of fresh peripheral blood.

The chain employs TRBV6-1 and TRBJ2-3, with 9 bases fitting TRBD2. The sequencing sample was made of blood. The sequence was obtained from a woman younger than 30 with Graves' hyperthyroidism. For the CDR3, the DNA is TGTGCCAGCTCTAGCGGGGACCCCACAGATACGCAGTATTTT. Its translation: CASSSGDPTDTQYF.